This TCR beta chain was obtained from a study of vaccination and CD4 T cells after COVID-19. Study-level information: For control cultures, the treatment was a CEFX pool, an HIV-1 Nef pool, or no peptide. Study conclusions and caveats: Within the convalescent patients, spike mono-reactivity was found in 304 of 307 vaccine-specific clones.

The CDR3 runs to 14 residues. Germline V gives CDR1 SNHLY, CDR2 FYNNEI. V lost 8 bases to trimming and J lost 5 bases; unmatched junction nucleotides: 7. Indicated treatment: approximately nine-day PBMC culture with coronavirus spike peptide pools or control peptides (ViraFEST assay). A remark on this clonotype: The antigen is not known.

Sequenced with the Oncomine TCR Beta short-read assay was DNA taken from cultured CD4+ T cells. TCRdb reprocessed the PCR reads with MiXCR, giving one entry per CDR3 protein. The data contain roughly 15,000 distinct CDR3 sequences, roughly 37% of them singletons. This sequence was found in a human donor who had recovered from COVID-19. This chain connects TRBV2 to TRBJ2-2; 8 nucleotides agree with TRBD1. Sequencing input: CD4+ T cells from blood, cultured in vitro. CDR3 in amino acids: CASRRRGRTGELFF. CDR3 in DNA: TGTGCCAGCCGTCGCAGGGGGCGAACCGGGGAGCTGTTTTTT.